The rows below give T cell receptor beta chains drawn from one sample of a study of low-dose radiotherapy and immunotherapy resistance in tumors. A single record per CDR3 protein comes from TCRdb applying MiXCR to the reads. The table records tens of thousands of distinct CDR3 sequences, roughly 31% of them present only once. The sequencing here drew on PBMCs, taken after low-dose radiotherapy plus immunotherapy. These TCRs come from a male donor with rectosigmoid adenocarcinoma. Both conserved end residues are part of each CDR3. A D gene is named only where the DNA matches it firmly. A clone size is listed for some rows: how often the clone was seen (once, few, many), or a class if it is expanded.

clone size	D gene	J gene	V gene	CDR3 protein	CDR3 DNA
-	TRBD1	TRBJ2-2	TRBV7-8	CASTRGGRRANTGELFF	TGTGCCAGCACCAGAGGGGGCCGAAGGGCGAACACCGGGGAGCTGTTTTTT
many	TRBD1	TRBJ2-5	TRBV7-2	CASSLQRDRGGKETQYF	TGTGCCAGCAGCCTCCAACGGGACAGGGGAGGGAAAGAGACCCAGTACTTC
many	-	TRBJ2-7	TRBV28	CASSSGGLGEQYF	TGTGCCAGCAGTTCTGGGGGTTTGGGCGAGCAGTACTTC
-	-	TRBJ1-4	TRBV2	CASSERQGDEKLFF	TGTGCCAGCAGTGAAAGGCAGGGAGATGAAAAACTGTTTTTT
-	TRBD1	TRBJ1-4	TRBV18	CASSPLTGVTNEKLFF	TGTGCCAGCTCACCACTCACAGGGGTGACTAATGAAAAACTGTTTTTT
many	-	TRBJ2-7	TRBV6-2/TRBV6-3	CASSYGQGPTYEQYF	TGTGCCAGCAGTTACGGACAAGGACCAACCTACGAGCAGTACTTC
many	-	TRBJ1-5	TRBV3-1	CASSQGAGSNQPQHF	TGTGCCAGCAGCCAAGGGGCAGGTAGTAATCAGCCCCAGCATTTT
many	TRBD1	TRBJ2-3	TRBV10-2	CASKDRVGVTDTQYF	TGCGCCAGCAAAGACAGGGTTGGCGTCACAGATACGCAGTATTTT
many	TRBD1	TRBJ1-5	TRBV5-4	CASSTGQGSNQPQHF	TGTGCCAGCAGCACGGGACAGGGGAGCAATCAGCCCCAGCATTTT
-	TRBD1	TRBJ2-7	TRBV10-3	CAISEGTDYEQYF	TGTGCCATCAGTGAAGGGACAGACTACGAGCAGTACTTC
-	-	TRBJ2-1	TRBV28	CASSTAGGGNEQFF	TGTGCCAGCAGTACCGCGGGCGGCGGGAATGAGCAGTTCTTC
-	TRBD1	TRBJ1-2	TRBV19	CASRQQGAHGYTF	TGTGCCAGTAGGCAACAGGGGGCGCATGGCTACACCTTC
many	-	TRBJ2-7	TRBV11-1	CASSKEGGPYEQYF	TGTGCCAGCAGCAAGGAGGGTGGCCCCTACGAGCAGTACTTC
few	TRBD1	TRBJ2-7	TRBV4-3	CASSQDLTGYEQYF	TGCGCCAGCAGCCAAGACCTGACAGGGTACGAGCAGTACTTC
many	-	TRBJ2-1	TRBV19	CASSIWGATYNEQFF	TGTGCCAGTAGTATCTGGGGAGCGACCTACAATGAGCAGTTCTTC